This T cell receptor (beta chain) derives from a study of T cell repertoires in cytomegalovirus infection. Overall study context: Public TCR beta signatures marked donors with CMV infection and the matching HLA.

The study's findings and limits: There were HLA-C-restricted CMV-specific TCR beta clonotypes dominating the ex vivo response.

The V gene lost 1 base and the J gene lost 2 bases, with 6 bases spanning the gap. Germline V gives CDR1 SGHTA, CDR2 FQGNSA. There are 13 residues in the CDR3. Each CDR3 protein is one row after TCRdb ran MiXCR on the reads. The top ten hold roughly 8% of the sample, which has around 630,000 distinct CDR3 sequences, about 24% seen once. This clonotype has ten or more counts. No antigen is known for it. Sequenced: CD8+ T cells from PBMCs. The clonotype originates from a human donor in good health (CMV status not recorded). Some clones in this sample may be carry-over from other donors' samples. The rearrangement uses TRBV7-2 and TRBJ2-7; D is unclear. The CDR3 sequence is CASSLGRTYEQYV. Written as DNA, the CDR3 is TGTGCCAGCAGCTTAGGGCGGACCTACGAGCAGTACGTC.